The clone carrying this T cell receptor beta chain has a handful of counts. Its matching antigen is unknown. In TCRdb, the reads were re-called with MiXCR into one record per CDR3 protein. The repertoire has some 920,000 distinct CDR3 sequences, approximately 31% of them found once; the top ten carry 13%. The CDR3 contains 16 residues. V trimming: 2 bases; J trimming: 5 bases; junction bases outside the gene matches: 9. Germline CDR1 reads SEHNR; CDR2 reads FQNEAQ (reference sequence). The source of the sample is a study of T cell repertoires in cytomegalovirus infection. Study-level background: CMV epitopes used comprised recently identified HLA-C-restricted ones and well-studied HLA-B-restricted ones. Study observations and caveats: Cumulative public TCR beta family frequency identified carriers of CMV plus the relevant HLA.

V and J are TRBV7-9 and TRBJ2-5, with 9 nucleotides matching TRBD2. This sample comprised cultured CD8+ T cells from PBMCs, obtained from culture after CMV antigen stimulation. The receptor's source is a human donor in good health (CMV status not recorded). Some clones in this sample may be carry-over from other donors' samples. For the CDR3, the DNA is TGTGCCAGCAGCTTACGAGATGCGGGGGGGTTGGAGACCCAGTACTTC. It specifies CASSLRDAGGLETQYF.